The 14 T cell receptor beta chains below all came from one sample that was sequenced in a study of T-cell reconstitution after alpha-beta-depleted transplantation in children. For TCRbeta, the library was prepared with unique molecular identifiers. TCRdb analysed the PCR reads with MiXCR anew, one entry per CDR3 protein. This sample has fewer than 550,000 distinct CDR3 sequences, with more than 9% found just once. The sequencing used PBMCs, collected before TCRalphabeta/CD19-depleted stem cell transplant. The receptors shown here come from a child aged 2-15 years with inherited bone marrow failure, due to receive a stem cell transplant.

This clonotype was counted between two and nine times. The rearrangement links TRBV7-2 to TRBJ2-1, with D perhaps matching TRBD2 (5 bases). Germline V gives CDR1 SGHTA, CDR2 FQGNSA. Trimming removed 5 bases at V and 5 bases at J, with 16 bases between. This CDR3 contains 15 residues. CDR3 sequence reads: CASSPPGYHNNEQFF. The CDR3 DNA reads TGTGCCAGCAGCCCGCCGGGATATCATAACAATGAGCAGTTCTTC.

This clonotype was detected only a few times. The DNA of the CDR3 is TGTGCCAGCAGTTTAGAGAGGGGGCGCGATGAAAAACTGTTTTTT. Translated: CASSLERGRDEKLFF. The V gene is TRBV28, the J gene TRBJ1-4; 7 nucleotides line up with TRBD1. Germline V lookup: CDR1 MDHEN, CDR2 SYDVKM. The CDR3 is 15 amino acids. The J segment lost 6 bases and the V segment lost 2 bases, leaving 6 bases of the junction unmatched.

This clonotype showed up many times. V gene TRBV27 combines with J gene TRBJ2-1; unclear D gene. Trimming cost V 5 bases and J 5 bases, with 10 bases left between them. This CDR3 region has 13 residues. Germline CDR1 is MNHEY and CDR2 is SMNVEV (reference sequence). This chain's CDR3 is CASSGPFHNEQFF. The CDR3 nucleotides are TGTGCCAGCAGTGGCCCGTTCCACAATGAGCAGTTCTTC.

This clonotype has a handful of counts. The chain has TRBV19 and TRBJ1-5, with 7 bases that match TRBD1. The CDR3 is made up of 14 amino acids. The junction had 6 bases not matched to a gene; V was cut back by 6 bases and J by 4 bases. Germline CDR1 and CDR2: LNHDA and SQIVND (reference sequence). The CDR3 DNA follows: TGTGCCAGTAGCATACAGGGGACTAATCAGCCCCAGCATTTT. Protein product: CASSIQGTNQPQHF.

The table lists this clonotype with a few counts. V and J are TRBV6-7 and TRBJ2-2, with D possibly matching TRBD1 (5 bases). TRBV6-7 has ORF status, its function being uncertain. The V and J ends lost 5 bases and 11 bases respectively, with 24 bases between them. The CDR3 length is 16 residues. The CDR3: CASSPTRTSTTAELFF. Here the CDR3 DNA reads TGTGCCAGCAGTCCAACCCGGACATCCACAACCGCCGAGCTGTTTTTT.

This clonotype was counted only a few times. J is TRBJ2-4 and V is TRBV29-1, with D unresolved. CDR1 and CDR2 (germline): SQVTM, ANQGSEA. The CDR3 covers 12 residues. V was trimmed by 8 bases and J by 3 bases, leaving 11 bases between them. In DNA form, the CDR3 reads TGCAGCCTCCAGGCACACAAAAACATTCAGTACTTC. Encoded protein: CSLQAHKNIQYF. Full variable domain (outside the CDR3, taken from reference TRBV29-1 and TRBJ2-4): SAVISQKPSRDICQRGTSLTIQCQVDSQVTMMFWYRQQPGQSLTLIATANQGSEATYESGFVIDKFPISRPNLTFSTLTVSNMSPEDSSIYLCSLQAHKNIQYFGAGTRLSVL.

The chain recombines TRBV19 with TRBJ2-3, with D perhaps TRBD2 (6 bases). The CDR3 contains 13 residues. V was trimmed by 7 bases and J by 6 bases, leaving 14 bases between them. CDR1 LNHDA and CDR2 SQIVND come from the germline V gene (reference sequence). The CDR3 bases are TGTGCCAGTACCCACGGGGGTGTGGATACGCAGTATTTT. This translates into CASTHGGVDTQYF. The complete variable domain, with remaining parts taken from reference TRBV19 and TRBJ2-3, reads DGGITQSPKYLFRKEGQNVTLSCEQNLNHDAMYWYRQDPGQGLRLIYYSQIVNDFQKGDIAEGYSVSREKKESFPLTVTSAQKNPTAFYLCASTHGGVDTQYFGPGTRLTVL.

This clonotype has ten or more counts. V gene TRBV20-1 combines with J gene TRBJ2-5; D is unclear. Germline V gene lookup returns CDR1 DFQATT and CDR2 SNEGSKA (reference sequence). V lost 2 bases and J lost 5, with 12 bases in between. This CDR3 has 13 amino acids. CDR3 DNA sequence: TGCAGTGCTAGACTGATCGTCATGGAGACCCAGTACTTC. Translated, it gives CSARLIVMETQYF.

This clonotype has only a few counts. The chain recombines TRBV5-4 with TRBJ2-7, with D tentatively TRBD1 (5 bases). The CDR3 loop spans 15 amino acids. Per the germline V gene, CDR1 is SGHNT and CDR2 is YYREEE (reference sequence). Deletions cut 0 bases from V and 4 bases from J, with 14 bases between. CDR3 bases: TGTGCCAGCAGCTTGGGAGGCAGGGTGAGGTACGAGCAGTACTTC. Translation: CASSLGGRVRYEQYF.

This clonotype came up many times. One junction end does not reproduce the germline sequence, and a read error may be involved. The gene calls are TRBV28 and TRBJ2-7; possibly TRBD1 for D (6 bases). The V gene's germline CDR1 is MDHEN and CDR2 SYDVKM. The CDR3 is 14 amino acids. The chain's CDR3 is CASGPWDTNYEHYF. In DNA form, the CDR3 reads TGTGCCAGCGGCCCTTGGGACACTAACTACGAGCATTACTTC.

This clonotype has at least ten counts. The rearrangement uses TRBV15 and TRBJ2-1; no definite D call. CDR1 and CDR2 from the germline V gene are LNHNV and YYDKDF (reference sequence). CDR3 length equals 12 residues. Trimming shortened V by 4 bases and J by 8 bases, and 9 bases separated the two germline ends. DNA of the CDR3: TGTGCCACCAGCACTGTCTTTGATGAGCAGTTCTTC. Translated, it gives CATSTVFDEQFF.

This clonotype occurred many times. The genes are TRBV7-9 and TRBJ2-5; 9 bases are a match to TRBD1. Losses at the gene ends were 5 bases for V and 5 bases for J; bases not matched to a gene: 9. Germline values: CDR1 SEHNR, CDR2 FQNEAQ (reference sequence). This CDR3 has 15 residues. This CDR3 reads CASSDRDRAIETQYF. In DNA, the CDR3 is TGTGCCAGCAGCGACCGGGACAGGGCAATTGAGACCCAGTACTTC.

This clonotype was picked up many times. This chain connects TRBV29-1 to TRBJ2-3; 7 bases are shared with TRBD2. J gave up 6 bases and V 6 bases, and 9 bases lay outside the gene matches. This CDR3 region has 13 residues. Germline loops: CDR1 SQVTM, CDR2 ANQGSEA. The CDR3, as DNA: TGCAGCGTGTGGGGGAGGGCCGCGGATACGCAGTATTTT. It yields the protein CSVWGRAADTQYF.

This clonotype has ten or more counts. The chain uses TRBV5-1 and TRBJ2-7, with D perhaps matching TRBD1 (6 bases). This CDR3 has 14 amino acids. V was pared by 4 bases and J by 4 bases, with 15 bases between. Germline assignment: CDR1 SGHRS and CDR2 YFSETQ. The DNA for the CDR3 is TGCGCCAGCAGCCCCCGACAGGTACCTTACGAGCAGTACTTC. Translated, it gives CASSPRQVPYEQYF.